A selection of T cell receptor beta chains follows, all from one sample in a study of control samples from healthy donors and cancer patients. Profiling relied on immunoSEQ multiplex PCR, and the TCRdb table lists in-frame clones only, not all of them. Of about 80,000 clones listed, approximately 82% are singletons. The sequenced sample consisted of PBMCs. The receptors stem from a man aged 60-69 years with head and neck cancer. The CDR3 runs from the conserved cysteine through the conserved F or W.

V: TRBV19
J: TRBJ2-1
CDR3: CASSIDRDSSRQFF

V: TRBV5-1
J: TRBJ1-2
CDR3: CASRASGKYYGYTF

V: TRBV24-1
J: TRBJ2-3
CDR3: CATSDPGLAETSTDTQYF

V: TRBV12-3/TRBV12-4
J: TRBJ2-7
CDR3: CASNRAGASEQYF

V: TRBV18
J: TRBJ2-7
CDR3: CASSPDTGTNSYEQYF

V: TRBV28
J: TRBJ2-7
CDR3: CASSQGLAANYEQYF

V: TRBV30
J: TRBJ1-2
CDR3: CAWSVRGAWISYTF

V: TRBV2
J: TRBJ2-7
CDR3: CASSSAGGPFEQYF

V: TRBV6-2/TRBV6-3
J: TRBJ1-5
CDR3: CASSYSGRLNQPQHF

V: TRBV11-2
J: TRBJ1-2
CDR3: CASSPRRGYTF

V: TRBV7-6
J: TRBJ1-4
CDR3: CASSFGTGEEKLFF

V: TRBV27
J: TRBJ2-1
CDR3: CASRTGGNEQFF

V: TRBV9
J: TRBJ2-3
CDR3: CASSPGRSDTQYF

V: TRBV10-3
J: TRBJ1-2
CDR3: CAISESILGRGRQNGYTF

V: TRBV27
J: TRBJ2-2
CDR3: CASTSLEVGELFF

V: TRBV29-1
J: TRBJ2-7
CDR3: CSVLGTGSYEQYF

V: TRBV11-2
J: TRBJ2-7
CDR3: CASSPALFSYEQYF

V: TRBV5-4
J: TRBJ1-2
CDR3: CASSSHPVTHNYGYTF

V: TRBV9
J: TRBJ2-5
CDR3: CASSAGTGGRTQYF

V: TRBV4-1
J: TRBJ2-5
CDR3: CASSQAGLARRETQYF

V: TRBV6-5
J: TRBJ1-5
CDR3: CASSLNQPQHF

V: TRBV27
J: TRBJ2-7
CDR3: CASRPEGGEQYF

V: TRBV29-1
J: TRBJ2-5
CDR3: CSVAVTIQETQYF

V: TRBV6-5
J: TRBJ2-7
CDR3: CASSLGLRHEGQYF

V: TRBV2
J: TRBJ2-2
CDR3: CASRRTGELFF

V: TRBV10-3
J: TRBJ2-1
CDR3: CAIRSDGSPLNEQFF

V: TRBV5-1
J: TRBJ1-1
CDR3: CASSPTGQLNTEAFF

V: TRBV6-5
J: TRBJ2-1
CDR3: CASSYRTEQFF

V: TRBV28
J: TRBJ2-3
CDR3: CASSRRGAGTDTQYF

V: TRBV6-1
J: TRBJ1-1
CDR3: CASSEEGATEAFF

V: TRBV3-1/TRBV3-2
J: TRBJ1-5
CDR3: CASTPGQGQPQHF

V: TRBV13
J: TRBJ2-5
CDR3: CASTGFGFETQYF

V: TRBV11-3
J: TRBJ1-6
CDR3: CASRIRASSYNSPLHF

V: TRBV5-5
J: TRBJ2-7
CDR3: CASSLYGVREQYF

V: TRBV4-1
J: TRBJ1-6
CDR3: CASSQDKGRGPPLHF

V: TRBV29-1
J: TRBJ2-5
CDR3: CSVDVAAETQYF

V: TRBV19
J: TRBJ2-3
CDR3: CASSITRDTQYF

V: TRBV5-1
J: TRBJ1-5
CDR3: CASSPGQRGNQPQHF

V: TRBV7-9
J: TRBJ2-2
CDR3: CASRLGTVNTGELFF

V: TRBV27
J: TRBJ2-5
CDR3: CASSSSGETQYF

V: TRBV7-8
J: TRBJ1-5
CDR3: CASSPRGERPQHF

V: TRBV29-1
J: TRBJ1-2
CDR3: CSVAKAGDGYTF

V: TRBV13
J: TRBJ2-1
CDR3: CASSFFGGGEDEQFF

V: TRBV5-6
J: TRBJ2-5
CDR3: CASSLAHRTMGTQYF

V: TRBV3-1/TRBV3-2
J: TRBJ2-7
CDR3: CASSQEGTTYEQYF